This record covers a single T cell receptor beta chain. Antigen: not known. The sample comes from a study of a mutant IDH1 vaccine in newly diagnosed glioma. On the study more broadly: Every participant had undergone radiotherapy, temozolomide, or both before, and most underwent both.

Findings of the study overall: A vaccine-induced immune response developed in about 93% of the patients. Seemingly, top peripheral T cell clonotype changes bore no relation to pseudoprogression.

The time point here: baseline, week 1 (first vaccination visit). The treatment was: pre-vaccination baseline after standard-of-care therapy. Patients carried new grade 3 or 4 IDH1-mutant astrocytomas lacking nuclear ATRX. The method was immunoSEQ multiplex PCR; TCRdb's version includes in-frame clones alone and lacks a portion of them. The sample includes over 45,000 clones, about 90% seen only once; the top ten take approximately 2.4%. Germline V gene data show CDR1 as LNHDA and CDR2 as SQIVND (reference sequence). J lost 5 bases, V lost 7 bases, and 8 bases had no gene match. There are 14 residues in the CDR3.

This chain links TRBV19 with TRBJ1-5; 7 bases align to TRBD1. The clonotype comes from a man aged 50 or older with glioma. Material: PBMCs, obtained from a glioma patient treated with radiotherapy, temozolomide or both. CDR3 in DNA: TGTGCCAGTACCACGACAGGGCCGGATCAGCCCCAGCATTTT. Translation: CASTTTGPDQPQHF.